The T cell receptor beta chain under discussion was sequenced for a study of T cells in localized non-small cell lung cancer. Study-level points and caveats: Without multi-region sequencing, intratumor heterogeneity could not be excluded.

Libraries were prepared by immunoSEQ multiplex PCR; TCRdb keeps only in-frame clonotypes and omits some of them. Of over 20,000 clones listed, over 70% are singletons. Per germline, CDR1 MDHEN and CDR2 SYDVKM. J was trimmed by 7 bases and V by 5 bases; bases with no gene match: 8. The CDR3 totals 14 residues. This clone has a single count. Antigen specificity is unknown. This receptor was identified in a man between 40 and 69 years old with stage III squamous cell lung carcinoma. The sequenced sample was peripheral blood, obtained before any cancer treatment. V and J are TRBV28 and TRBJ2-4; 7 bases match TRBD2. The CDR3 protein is CASSQAGRENIQYF. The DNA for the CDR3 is TGTGCCAGCAGTCAAGCGGGAAGAGAGAACATTCAGTACTTC.